These 29 T cell receptor beta chains originate from one sample sequenced in a study of early T cells in non-severe SARS-CoV-2 infection (dated by TCRdb to about 2021). Library generation was performed with 5' RACE. For sequencing, a NextSeq 500 was employed. TCRdb applied fastp at Q25 and MiXCR to the public reads, then kept only in-frame beta chains. Identical CDR3 protein sequences are pooled into one entry, listed with their most common genes and DNA. The sample records about 110,000 distinct CDR3 sequences, around 10% of which are singletons. The ten biggest clones cover 6.5% to 8% of the sample. Sequenced: whole blood. The receptors here all came from an adult who was a healthcare worker with PCR-confirmed SARS-CoV-2 infection or an uninfected control (not recorded which).

This clonotype was seen a handful of times. CDR3 bases: TGCGCCAGCAGTGCCCTAGCGGGGGTGAATGAGCAGTTCTTC. Amino acids: CASSALAGVNEQFF. V usage is TRBV10-1 and J usage is TRBJ2-1; 10 bases fit TRBD2. The V gene's germline CDR1 is WNHNN and CDR2 SYGVQD (reference sequence). This CDR3 has 14 amino acids. V trimming: 4 bases; J trimming: 7 bases; junction bases outside the gene matches: 4.

This clonotype was counted only a few times. The chain links TRBV7-2 to TRBJ2-1, with D unresolved. CDR3 length equals 15 residues. The germline V gene encodes CDR1 SGHTA and CDR2 FQGNSA. V lost 2 bases and J 1 base, leaving 9 bases between the germline ends. The CDR3 region is CASSLRTVSYNEQFF. As DNA, the CDR3 is TGTGCCAGCAGCTTACGGACGGTTTCCTACAATGAGCAGTTCTTC.

This clonotype was seen repeatedly, ten times or more. The chain carries TRBV4-3 and TRBJ2-1; tentative D call: TRBD2 (6 bases). The CDR3 extends over 15 amino acids. CDR1 is LGHNA, CDR2 YSLEER, per germline. V was clipped by 1 base and J by 2 bases, with 9 bases between them. CDR3 in DNA: TGCGCCAGCAGCCAAGGACTAGGACCCTACAATGAGCAGTTCTTC. This translates into CASSQGLGPYNEQFF.

This clonotype was seen just once. A clone one base away is much larger, so this may be a read error. V is TRBV7-2 and J is TRBJ2-7; D is undetermined. V gave up 1 base and J gave up 6 bases, with 7 bases separating them. Germline V gene sequence: CDR1 SGHTA, CDR2 FQGNSA. The CDR3 is 12 residues long. The CDR3 loop reads CASSLGLREQYF. CDR3 coding DNA: TGTGCCAGCAGCTTAGGGCTGCGCGAGCAGTACTTC.

This clonotype was observed many times. J is TRBJ1-1 and V is TRBV6-2 or TRBV6-3; no definite D call. This CDR3 spans 14 amino acids. The V end was cut by 3 bases, the J end by 8 bases, with 16 bases between. CDR1 is MNHEY and CDR2 is SVGEGT in the germline V gene. CDR3 in amino acids: CASSYSDKRTEAFF. CDR3 coding DNA: TGTGCCAGCAGTTATTCCGACAAAAGGACCGAAGCTTTCTTT.

This clonotype was counted between two and nine times. The V gene is TRBV28, the J gene TRBJ2-3, with TRBD1 matching over 9 bases. The V gene end was trimmed by 8 bases and the J gene end by 1 base; junction bases not matched to a gene: 4. This CDR3 region has 14 residues. Germline CDR1 MDHEN, CDR2 SYDVKM. As DNA, the CDR3 is TGTGCCAGCCGTTGGACAGGGGGCACAGATACGCAGTATTTT. It specifies CASRWTGGTDTQYF. The full variable domain, in which reference TRBV28 and TRBJ2-3 provide the parts outside the CDR3, is DVKVTQSSRYLVKRTGEKVFLECVQDMDHENMFWYRQDPGLGLRLIYFSYDVKMKEKGDIPEGYSVSREKKERFSLILESASTNQTSMYLCASRWTGGTDTQYFGPGTRLTVL.

CDR3 sequence: CASSLGGLISYEQYF. The CDR3 DNA reads as TGTGCCAGCAGCTTAGGGGGGCTAATCTCCTACGAGCAGTACTTC. V and J are TRBV7-9 and TRBJ2-7; a weak D match, TRBD1 (6 bases). The CDR3 length is 15 residues. In germline, CDR1 is SEHNR, CDR2 FQNEAQ (reference sequence). Trimming removed 1 base from V and 0 bases from J, with 10 bases in between. The whole variable domain, remainder taken from reference TRBV7-9 and TRBJ2-7, is DTGVSQNPRHKITKRGQNVTFRCDPISEHNRLYWYRQTLGQGPEFLTYFQNEAQLEKSRLLSDRFSAERPKGSFSTLEIQRTEQGDSAMYLCASSLGGLISYEQYFGPGTRLTVT.

The rearrangement joins TRBV20-1 to TRBJ2-7; possible D gene TRBD2, 6 bases. V was trimmed by 5 bases and J by 1 base, leaving 18 bases between them. The CDR3 contains 15 residues. Germline lookup yields CDR1 DFQATT and CDR2 SNEGSKA (reference sequence). The CDR3 reads CSAFTGTDFSYEQYF. The CDR3 bases are TGCAGTGCTTTCACCGGGACTGACTTTTCCTACGAGCAGTACTTC.

This rearrangement joins TRBV12-3 or TRBV12-4 to TRBJ2-3, with TRBD1 as a possible D gene (6 bases). Trimming stripped 5 bases from V and 2 bases from J, with 8 bases between. The CDR3 length is 13 residues. The chain's CDR3 is CASSHRVTDTQYF. CDR3 nucleotide sequence: TGTGCCAGCAGTCACAGGGTCACAGATACGCAGTATTTT.

The V call is TRBV11-2, the J call TRBJ2-7; TRBD1 matches at 8 bases. Trimming cost V 7 bases and J 0 bases; bases outside gene matches: 8. This CDR3 comprises 15 residues. Germline V gives CDR1 SGHAT, CDR2 FQNNGV. CDR3 region: CASTWRTGSSYEQYF. In nucleotides, the CDR3 is TGTGCCAGCACCTGGAGGACAGGGAGCTCCTACGAGCAGTACTTC.

This clonotype was detected many times. The chain links TRBV5-6 to TRBJ2-1, with TRBD1 as a possible D gene (6 bases). V was clipped by 6 bases and J by 12 bases, with 22 bases between them. CDR1 and CDR2 (germline): SGHDT, YYEEEE. The CDR3 totals 14 residues. The CDR3: CASIPAFGGEGQFF. The DNA of the CDR3 is TGTGCCAGCATCCCAGCTTTTGGGGGCGAGGGGCAGTTCTTC.

The sample holds many counts of this clonotype. The V call is TRBV12-3 or TRBV12-4, the J call TRBJ1-2; D is unresolved. V lost 6 bases, J lost 3 bases, and 5 bases lay in between. The CDR3 is 11 amino acids. CDR3: CASSFHYGYTF. The CDR3 bases are TGTGCCAGCAGCTTTCACTATGGCTACACCTTC.

This clonotype was detected a few times. The V gene is TRBV4-3, the J gene TRBJ2-6, with TRBD1 matching 7 bases. The junction had 5 bases not matched to a gene; V was cut back by 0 bases and J by 3 bases. The CDR3 is 17 residues long. Germline values: CDR1 LGHNA, CDR2 YSLEER. The CDR3: CASSQEDRSIGANVLTF. As DNA, the CDR3 is TGCGCCAGCAGCCAAGAGGACAGGTCGATTGGGGCCAACGTCCTGACTTTC.

This clonotype was detected a few times. The chain couples TRBV28 to TRBJ2-3; D is unresolved. The CDR3 consists of 18 residues. The germline V gene encodes CDR1 MDHEN and CDR2 SYDVKM. V was pared by 5 bases and J by 0 bases, with 21 bases between. This CDR3 is CASSTTQYRPRSTDTQYF. The DNA for the CDR3 is TGTGCCAGCAGTACCACCCAATACCGCCCCCGTAGCACAGATACGCAGTATTTT.

This clonotype occurred many times. The chain links TRBV11-2 to TRBJ2-3; D is unclear. CDR1 and CDR2 (germline): SGHAT, FQNNGV. V lost 5 bases to trimming and J lost 3 bases, with 12 bases between them. The CDR3 is 14 residues long. The CDR3 DNA follows: TGTGCCAGCAGCCCACGGACGGAGACAGATACGCAGTATTTT. Translating gives CASSPRTETDTQYF.

This clonotype was detected only once. This sequence joins TRBV28 and TRBJ2-4; a weak D match, TRBD2 (6 bases). V lost 6 bases and J 2 bases, leaving 8 bases between the germline ends. The length of the CDR3 is 13 residues. The germline gives CDR1 MDHEN, CDR2 SYDVKM. DNA for the CDR3: TGTGCCAGCAGCGGGACTCCCAAAAACATTCAGTACTTC. Translated: CASSGTPKNIQYF.

This clonotype was counted at least ten times. The rearrangement links TRBV12-3 or TRBV12-4 to TRBJ1-5; D unresolved. The CDR3 is 13 residues long. V lost 2 bases, J lost 7 bases, and 9 bases lay in between. The CDR3 loop reads CASSLLEAQPQHF. The DNA for the CDR3 is TGTGCCAGCAGTTTATTGGAGGCCCAGCCCCAGCATTTT.

In its sample, this clonotype was seen many times. The gene calls are TRBV12-3 or TRBV12-4 and TRBJ1-5; D remains unclear. CDR3 length: 13 amino acids. Trimming took off 0 bases at V and 7 bases at J, with 7 bases between the two ends. CDR3 region: CASSLAGKQPQHF. The CDR3 DNA is TGTGCCAGCAGTTTAGCGGGGAAGCAGCCCCAGCATTTT.

The sample holds a few counts of this clonotype. This chain connects TRBV7-8 to TRBJ1-3; unclear D gene. This CDR3 is built from 19 residues. V was clipped by 5 bases and J by 0 bases, with 23 bases between them. The germline V gene has CDR1 SGHVS and CDR2 FQNEAQ. This CDR3 reads CASSPHGRRLNNSGNTIYF. The CDR3 DNA follows: TGTGCCAGCAGCCCTCATGGCAGACGACTAAACAACTCTGGAAACACCATATATTTT.

CDR3 protein: CSATHNEQFF. CDR3 nucleotides: TGCAGTGCTACACACAATGAGCAGTTCTTC. The chain combines TRBV20-1 with TRBJ2-1; the D is unclear. From germline, CDR1 is DFQATT and CDR2 SNEGSKA (reference sequence). The CDR3 runs to 10 residues. Trimming stripped 4 bases from V and 5 bases from J, with 3 bases between.

This chain connects TRBV28 to TRBJ2-1; D tentatively fits TRBD1 or TRBD2 (6 bases each). This CDR3 comprises 12 residues. Germline CDR1 reads MDHEN; CDR2 reads SYDVKM. Trimming shortened V by 8 bases and J by 7 bases, and 12 bases separated the two germline ends. CDR3 loop: CASHRAGNEQFF. CDR3 bases: TGTGCCAGCCACAGGGCGGGAAATGAGCAGTTCTTC.

This clonotype was counted ten times or more. This chain links TRBV6-5 with TRBJ2-7, with D hard to call. V was trimmed by 6 bases and J by 3 bases, leaving 12 bases between them. The CDR3 has 13 residues. CDR1 and CDR2 from the germline V gene are MNHEY and SVGAGI. CDR3 DNA: TGTGCCAGCAGCTACGGAACCCACTACGAGCAGTACTTC. This translates into CASSYGTHYEQYF.

At least ten counts were recorded for this clonotype. The chain recombines TRBV5-1 with TRBJ2-7; 9 positions match TRBD1. The V gene's germline CDR1 is SGHRS and CDR2 YFSETQ. This CDR3 comprises 15 residues. V was clipped by 4 bases and J by 2 bases; unmatched bases: 7. The CDR3 region is CASSPGGTGTYEQYF. DNA for the CDR3: TGCGCCAGCAGCCCAGGGGGGACAGGGACCTACGAGCAGTACTTC.

This clonotype came up many times. The chain has TRBV7-9 and TRBJ2-5; D is tentatively TRBD1 or TRBD2 (6 bases each). Trimming cost V 2 bases and J 6 bases, with 19 bases left between them. The CDR3 spans 16 residues. CDR1 is SEHNR, CDR2 FQNEAQ, per germline (reference sequence). CDR3 nucleotide sequence: TGTGCCAGCAGCTTATGGGGGACACCGGGGGAACAGACCCAGTACTTC. Its translation: CASSLWGTPGEQTQYF.

This clonotype has only a few counts. V gene TRBV2 combines with J gene TRBJ2-2; D may be TRBD2 (6 bases). Germline values: CDR1 SNHLY, CDR2 FYNNEI. This CDR3 region has 14 residues. Trimming removed 0 bases from V and 5 bases from J, with 7 bases in between. The CDR3 DNA sequence: TGTGCCAGCAGTGAAGCCGGGGGTACCGGGGAGCTGTTTTTT. Translating gives CASSEAGGTGELFF.

This sequence joins TRBV4-2 and TRBJ2-1; D remains unclear. The V end was cut by 0 bases, the J end by 2 bases, with 17 bases between. This CDR3 region has 18 residues. The germline V gene has CDR1 LGHNA and CDR2 YNFKEQ. CDR3 loop: CASSQDGSNKSPYNEQFF. The CDR3 bases are TGTGCCAGCAGCCAAGATGGGTCAAATAAATCCCCCTACAATGAGCAGTTCTTC.

This clonotype was seen ten or more times. The rearrangement links TRBV10-2 to TRBJ2-5; D may be TRBD2 (6 bases). From germline, CDR1 is WSHSY and CDR2 SAAADI. The CDR3 has 14 amino acids. V was pared by 4 bases and J by 2 bases, with 11 bases between. CDR3 nucleotide sequence: TGCGCCAGCAGTGTGGGTGGGAGGCAAGAGACCCAGTACTTC. Translating it yields CASSVGGRQETQYF.

In this sample, this clonotype turned up a few times. The chain employs TRBV27 and TRBJ2-1; D perhaps matches TRBD2 (5 bases). Germline loops: CDR1 MNHEY, CDR2 SMNVEV (reference sequence). The CDR3 loop spans 14 amino acids. Trimming cost V 1 base and J 7 bases, with 11 bases left between them. DNA for the CDR3: TGTGCCAGCAGTTTATGGTTGGAGGCAAATGAGCAGTTCTTC. Protein sequence: CASSLWLEANEQFF.

The sample holds many counts of this clonotype. The chain employs TRBV5-4 and TRBJ2-3; 8 nucleotides align to TRBD2. V lost 4 bases, J lost 5 bases, and 0 bases stayed unmatched. CDR3 length equals 12 residues. From germline, CDR1 is SGHNT and CDR2 YYREEE (reference sequence). In nucleotides, the CDR3 is TGTGCCAGCAGCGCGGGGGGAGATACGCAGTATTTT. Translated, it gives CASSAGGDTQYF.